This TCR beta chain was captured by sequencing in a study of control samples from healthy donors and cancer patients. Trimming stripped 0 bases from V and 6 bases from J, with 9 bases between. This CDR3 region has 14 residues. Looked up from germline, CDR1 is LGHNA and CDR2 is YNFKEQ. Data came from immunoSEQ multiplex PCR; TCRdb stores just in-frame clones and leaves some out. The table records about 150,000 clones, 85% to 95% of them present only once. The sample was blood. This TCR was sampled from a man aged 50 to 60 in good health. This chain joins TRBV4-2 and TRBJ2-1; no firm D call. The CDR3 region is CASSQDLRGNEQFF. CDR3 coding DNA: TGTGCCAGCAGCCAAGATCTACGAGGCAATGAGCAGTTCTTC.